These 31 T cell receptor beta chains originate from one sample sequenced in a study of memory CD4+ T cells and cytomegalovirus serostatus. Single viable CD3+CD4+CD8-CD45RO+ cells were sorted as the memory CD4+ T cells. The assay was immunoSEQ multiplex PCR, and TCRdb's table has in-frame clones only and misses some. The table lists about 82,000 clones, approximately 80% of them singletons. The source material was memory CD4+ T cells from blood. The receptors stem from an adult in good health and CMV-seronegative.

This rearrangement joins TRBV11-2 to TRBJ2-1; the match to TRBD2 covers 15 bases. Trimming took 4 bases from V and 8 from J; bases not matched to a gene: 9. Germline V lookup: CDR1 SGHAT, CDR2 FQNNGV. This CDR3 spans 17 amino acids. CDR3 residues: CASSSGLAGGPIYEQFF. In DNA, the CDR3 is TGTGCCAGCAGCTCAGGACTAGCGGGGGGGCCCATCTATGAGCAGTTCTTC. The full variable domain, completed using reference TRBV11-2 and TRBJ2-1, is EAGVAQSPRYKIIEKRQSVAFWCNPISGHATLYWYQQILGQGPKLLIQFQNNGVVDDSQLPKDRFSAERLKGVDSTLKIQPAKLEDSAVYLCASSSGLAGGPIYEQFFGPGTRLTVL.

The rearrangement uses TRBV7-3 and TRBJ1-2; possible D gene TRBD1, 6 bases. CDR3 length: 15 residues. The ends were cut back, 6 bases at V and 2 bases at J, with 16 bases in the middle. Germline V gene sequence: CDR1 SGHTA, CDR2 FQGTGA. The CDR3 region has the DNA TGTGCCAGCAGACAAACAGGGACGGGAAACTATGGCTACACCTTC. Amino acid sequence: CASRQTGTGNYGYTF.

The CDR3 sequence is CASSQQRQETQYF. DNA for the CDR3: TGCGCCAGCAGCCAACAACGCCAAGAGACCCAGTACTTC. J is TRBJ2-5 and V is TRBV4-1; unclear D gene. Germline V gives CDR1 MGHRA, CDR2 YSYEKL. Trimming cost V 2 bases and J 1 base, with 5 bases left between them. There are 13 residues in the CDR3.

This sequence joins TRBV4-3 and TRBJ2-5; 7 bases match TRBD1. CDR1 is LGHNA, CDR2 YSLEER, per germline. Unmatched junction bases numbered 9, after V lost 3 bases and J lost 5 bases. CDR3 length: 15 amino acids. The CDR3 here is CASSQIQGSHETQYF. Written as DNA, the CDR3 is TGCGCCAGCAGCCAGATACAGGGGTCCCACGAGACCCAGTACTTC.

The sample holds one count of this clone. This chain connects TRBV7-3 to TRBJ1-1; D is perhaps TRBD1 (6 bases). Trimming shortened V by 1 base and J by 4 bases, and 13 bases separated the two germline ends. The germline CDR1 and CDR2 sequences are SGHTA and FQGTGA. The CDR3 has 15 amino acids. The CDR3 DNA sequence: TGTGCCAGCAGCTTAAGCGGACAGCAGGGCACTGAAGCTTTCTTT. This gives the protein CASSLSGQQGTEAFF.

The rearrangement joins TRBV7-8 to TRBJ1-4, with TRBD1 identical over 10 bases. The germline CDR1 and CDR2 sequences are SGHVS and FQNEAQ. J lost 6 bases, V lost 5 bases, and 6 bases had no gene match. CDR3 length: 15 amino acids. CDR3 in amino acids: CASSPRDRGHEKLFF. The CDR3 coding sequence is TGTGCCAGCAGCCCCCGGGACAGGGGTCATGAAAAACTGTTTTTT.

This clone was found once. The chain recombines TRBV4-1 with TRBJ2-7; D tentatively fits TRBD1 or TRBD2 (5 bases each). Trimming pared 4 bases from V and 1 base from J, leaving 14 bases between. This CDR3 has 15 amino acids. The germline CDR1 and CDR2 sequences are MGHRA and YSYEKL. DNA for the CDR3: TGCGCCAGCAGCCGTACCGGGACGCAGTCCTACGAGCAGTACTTC. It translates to CASSRTGTQSYEQYF.

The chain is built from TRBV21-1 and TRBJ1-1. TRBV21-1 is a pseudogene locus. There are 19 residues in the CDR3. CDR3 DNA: TGTGCCAGCAGCATGAATCTTCGGGTTCAGGGACGTTTGAACACTGAAGCTTTCTTT. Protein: CASSMNLRVQGRLNTEAFF.

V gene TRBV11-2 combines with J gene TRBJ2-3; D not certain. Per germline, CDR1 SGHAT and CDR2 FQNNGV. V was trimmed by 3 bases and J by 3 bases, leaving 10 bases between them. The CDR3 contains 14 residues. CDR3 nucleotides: TGTGCCAGCAGCTTGTCCCGGGTAACAGATACGCAGTATTTT. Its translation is CASSLSRVTDTQYF.

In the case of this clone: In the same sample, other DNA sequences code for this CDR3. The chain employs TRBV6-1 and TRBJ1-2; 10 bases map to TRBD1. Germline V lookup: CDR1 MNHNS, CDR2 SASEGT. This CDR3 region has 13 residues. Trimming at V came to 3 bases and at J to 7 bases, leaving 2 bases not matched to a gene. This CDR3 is CASSDRDRGGYTF. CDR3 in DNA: TGTGCCAGCAGTGACAGGGACAGGGGTGGCTACACCTTC.

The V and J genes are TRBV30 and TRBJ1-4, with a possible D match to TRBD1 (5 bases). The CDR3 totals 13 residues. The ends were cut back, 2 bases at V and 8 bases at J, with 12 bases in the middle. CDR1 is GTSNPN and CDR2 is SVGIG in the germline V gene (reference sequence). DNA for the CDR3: TGTGCCTGGAGTCCGGGGCCCCAGGAAAAACTGTTTTTT. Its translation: CAWSPGPQEKLFF. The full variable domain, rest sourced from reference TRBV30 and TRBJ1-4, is SQTIHQWPATLVQPVGSPLSLECTVEGTSNPNLYWYRQAAGRGLQLLFYSVGIGQISSEVPQNLSASRPQDRQFILSSKKLLLSDSGFYLCAWSPGPQEKLFFGSGTQLSVL.

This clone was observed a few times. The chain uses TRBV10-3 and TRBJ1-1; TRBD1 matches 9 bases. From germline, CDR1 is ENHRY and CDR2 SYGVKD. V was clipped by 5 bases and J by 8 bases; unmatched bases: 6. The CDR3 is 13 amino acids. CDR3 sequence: CAISYVTGGEAFF. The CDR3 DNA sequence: TGTGCCATCAGTTATGTGACAGGGGGGGAAGCTTTCTTT.

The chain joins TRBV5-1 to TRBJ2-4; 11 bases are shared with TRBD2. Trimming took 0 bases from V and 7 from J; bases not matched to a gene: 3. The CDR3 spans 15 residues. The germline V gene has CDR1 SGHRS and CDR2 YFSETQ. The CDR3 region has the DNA TGCGCCAGCAGCTTGGTGCTAGCGGGGGGCAACATTCAGTACTTC. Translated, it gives CASSLVLAGGNIQYF.

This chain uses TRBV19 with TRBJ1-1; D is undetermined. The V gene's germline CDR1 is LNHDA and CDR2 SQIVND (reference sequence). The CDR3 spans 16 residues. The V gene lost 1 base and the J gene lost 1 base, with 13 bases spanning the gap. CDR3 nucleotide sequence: TGTGCCAGTAGTATAGGGGGTATGCGGGCGAACACTGAAGCTTTCTTT. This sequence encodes CASSIGGMRANTEAFF.

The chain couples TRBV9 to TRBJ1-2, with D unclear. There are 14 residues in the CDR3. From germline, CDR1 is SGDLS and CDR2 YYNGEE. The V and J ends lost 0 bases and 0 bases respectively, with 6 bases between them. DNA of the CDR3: TGTGCCAGCAGCGTAGTGCAGGCTAACTATGGCTACACCTTC. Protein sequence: CASSVVQANYGYTF.

CDR3 sequence: CAWSRQGNEKLFF. DNA of the CDR3: TGTGCCTGGAGTAGACAGGGTAATGAAAAACTGTTTTTT. V and J are TRBV30 and TRBJ1-4; TRBD1 matches at 7 bases. The CDR3 is 13 residues long. The germline gives CDR1 GTSNPN, CDR2 SVGIG (reference sequence). V lost 2 bases and J lost 4; bases outside the gene matches: 1.

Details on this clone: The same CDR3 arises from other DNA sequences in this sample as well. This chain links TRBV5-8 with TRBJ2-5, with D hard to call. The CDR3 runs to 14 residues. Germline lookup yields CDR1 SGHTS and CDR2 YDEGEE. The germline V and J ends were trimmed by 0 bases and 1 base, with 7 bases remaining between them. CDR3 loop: CASSLGQRQETQYF. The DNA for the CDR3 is TGTGCCAGCAGCTTGGGGCAGCGCCAAGAGACCCAGTACTTC.

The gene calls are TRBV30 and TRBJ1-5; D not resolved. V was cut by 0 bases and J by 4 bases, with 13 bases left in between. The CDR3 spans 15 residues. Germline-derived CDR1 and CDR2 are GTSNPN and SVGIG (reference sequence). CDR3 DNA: TGTGCCTGGAGTGTCGGGGTTGCCGAGAATCAGCCCCAGCATTTT. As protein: CAWSVGVAENQPQHF.

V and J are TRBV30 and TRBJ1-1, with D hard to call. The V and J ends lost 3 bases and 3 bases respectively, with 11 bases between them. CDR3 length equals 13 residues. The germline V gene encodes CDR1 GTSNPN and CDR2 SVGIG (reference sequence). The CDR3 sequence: CAWRLQLYTEAFF. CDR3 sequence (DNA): TGTGCCTGGAGGTTACAGCTATACACTGAAGCTTTCTTT.

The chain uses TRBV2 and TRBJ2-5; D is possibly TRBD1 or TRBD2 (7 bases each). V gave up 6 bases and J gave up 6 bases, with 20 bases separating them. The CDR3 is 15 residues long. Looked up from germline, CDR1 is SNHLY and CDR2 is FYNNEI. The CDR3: CASRGDSGGLKTQYF. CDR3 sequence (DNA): TGTGCCAGCAGGGGGGACAGTGGGGGACTAAAGACCCAGTACTTC.

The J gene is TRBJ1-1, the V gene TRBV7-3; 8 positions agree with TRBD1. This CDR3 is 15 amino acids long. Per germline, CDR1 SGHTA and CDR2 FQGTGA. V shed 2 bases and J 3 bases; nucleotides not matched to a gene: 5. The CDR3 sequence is CASSLQGASDTEAFF. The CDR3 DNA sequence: TGTGCCAGCAGCTTACAGGGGGCATCGGACACTGAAGCTTTCTTT.

The CDR3 DNA reads as TGTGCCAGCAGCTTACAGGGGGTTGAGCAGTTCTTC. Amino acids: CASSLQGVEQFF. The chain employs TRBV5-6 and TRBJ2-1; 8 nucleotides match TRBD1. Unmatched junction bases numbered 1, after V lost 2 bases and J lost 9 bases. Germline lookup yields CDR1 SGHDT and CDR2 YYEEEE. The CDR3 is 12 residues long.

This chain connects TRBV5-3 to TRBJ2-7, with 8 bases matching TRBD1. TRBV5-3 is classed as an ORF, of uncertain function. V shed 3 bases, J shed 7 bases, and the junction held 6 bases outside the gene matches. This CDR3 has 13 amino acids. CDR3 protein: CARSSDRGGEQYF. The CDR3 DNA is TGTGCCAGAAGCTCAGACAGGGGAGGAGAGCAGTACTTC.

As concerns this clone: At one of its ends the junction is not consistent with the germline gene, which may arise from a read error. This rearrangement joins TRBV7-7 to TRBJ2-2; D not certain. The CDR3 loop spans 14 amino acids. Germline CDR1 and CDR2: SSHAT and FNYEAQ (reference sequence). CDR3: CASSRTQSTGELFF. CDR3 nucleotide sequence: TGTGCTAGCAGCCGAACCCAGTCCACCGGGGAGCTGTTTTTT.

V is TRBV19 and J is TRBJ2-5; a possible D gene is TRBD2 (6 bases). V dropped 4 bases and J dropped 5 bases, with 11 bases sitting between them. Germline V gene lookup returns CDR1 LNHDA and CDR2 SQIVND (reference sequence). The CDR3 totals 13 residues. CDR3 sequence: CASSSLGRETQYF. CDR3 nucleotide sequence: TGTGCCAGTAGTAGTTTAGGGAGGGAGACCCAGTACTTC. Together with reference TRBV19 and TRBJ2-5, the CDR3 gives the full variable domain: DGGITQSPKYLFRKEGQNVTLSCEQNLNHDAMYWYRQDPGQGLRLIYYSQIVNDFQKGDIAEGYSVSREKKESFPLTVTSAQKNPTAFYLCASSSLGRETQYFGPGTRLLVL.

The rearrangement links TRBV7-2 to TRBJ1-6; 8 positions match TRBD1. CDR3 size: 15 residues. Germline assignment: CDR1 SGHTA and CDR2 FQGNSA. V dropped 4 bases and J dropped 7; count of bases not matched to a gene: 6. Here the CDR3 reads CASSSRTGRNSPLHF. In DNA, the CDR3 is TGTGCCAGCAGCTCTAGGACAGGGAGGAATTCACCCCTCCACTTT.

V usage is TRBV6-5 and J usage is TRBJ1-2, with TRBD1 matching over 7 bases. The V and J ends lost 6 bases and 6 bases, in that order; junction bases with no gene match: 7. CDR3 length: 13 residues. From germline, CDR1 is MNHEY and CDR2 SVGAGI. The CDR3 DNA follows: TGTGCCAGCAGACAGGGGCAGGGCCATGGCTACACCTTC. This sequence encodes CASRQGQGHGYTF.

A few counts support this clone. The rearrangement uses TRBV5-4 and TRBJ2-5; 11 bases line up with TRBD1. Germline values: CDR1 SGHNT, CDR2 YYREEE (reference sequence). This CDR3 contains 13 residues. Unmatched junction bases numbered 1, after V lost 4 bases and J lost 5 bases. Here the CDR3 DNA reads TGTGCCAGCAGCGGGGACAGGGGGGAGACCCAGTACTTC. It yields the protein CASSGDRGETQYF.

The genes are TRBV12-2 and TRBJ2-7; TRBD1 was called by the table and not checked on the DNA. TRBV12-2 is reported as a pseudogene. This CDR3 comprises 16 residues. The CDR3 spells CASRLPRPQGFGEQYF. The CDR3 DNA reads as TGTGCAAGTCGCTTACCCCGGCCCCAGGGGTTTGGCGAGCAGTACTTC.

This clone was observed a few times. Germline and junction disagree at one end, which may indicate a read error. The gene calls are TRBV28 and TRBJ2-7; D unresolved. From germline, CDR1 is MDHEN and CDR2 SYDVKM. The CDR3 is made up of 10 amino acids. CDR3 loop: CASSQGRITF. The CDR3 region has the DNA TGTGCCAGCAGCCAAGGACGTATCACCTTC.

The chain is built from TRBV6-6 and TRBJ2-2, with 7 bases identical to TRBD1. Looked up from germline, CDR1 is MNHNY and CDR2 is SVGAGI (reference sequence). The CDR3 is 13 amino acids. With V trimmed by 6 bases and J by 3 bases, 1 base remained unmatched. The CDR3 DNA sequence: TGTGCCAGCAGACAGGGGCACACCGGGGAGCTGTTTTTT. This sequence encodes CASRQGHTGELFF.